These 14 T cell receptor beta chains were all obtained from the same sample, sequenced in a study of beta chain features in type 1 diabetes. Whole-study results and caveats: Significant though moderate, a shortening of TCRB CDR3s appeared in all four CD4+ subsets of Type 1 diabetes patients.

Expressed TCRB transcripts got sequenced, as all isolated RNA was reverse transcribed. Assay used: immunoSEQ multiplex PCR; TCRdb lists only in-frame clones, some missing. The sample holds more than 300,000 clones, around 9.6% seen once. For these TCRs, the target antigens are not known. Sequenced sample: central memory CD4+ T cells from blood. The receptors were sampled from a man aged 25 to 40 with type 1 diabetes.

This clone was observed a handful of times. The rearrangement links TRBV7-9 to TRBJ2-7, with D perhaps TRBD1 (6 bases). V was cut by 1 base and J by 3 bases, with 13 bases left in between. This CDR3 spans 15 amino acids. Looked up from germline, CDR1 is SEHNR and CDR2 is FQNEAQ (reference sequence). The CDR3 nucleotides read TGTGCCAGCAGCTTAGTCCCGGGACACCTCTACGAGCAGTACTTC. Translation gives CASSLVPGHLYEQYF.

The rearrangement uses TRBV5-1 and TRBJ2-1; D is possibly TRBD2 (6 bases). Deletions cut 0 bases from V and 9 bases from J, with 22 bases between. Germline-derived CDR1 and CDR2 are SGHRS and YFSETQ. This CDR3 is built from 17 residues. The CDR3 loop is CASSLGLAEALFGEQFF. CDR3 bases: TGCGCCAGCAGCTTGGGTTTAGCGGAGGCATTATTTGGTGAGCAGTTCTTC.

The table lists this clone with a few counts. This CDR3 reads CASSLVRQQNTEAFF. Written as DNA, the CDR3 is TGTGCCAGCAGCTTAGTTCGACAGCAGAACACTGAAGCTTTCTTT. The chain employs TRBV7-9 and TRBJ1-1; a possible D gene is TRBD1 (5 bases). There are 15 residues in the CDR3. Trimming removed 1 base from V and 1 base from J, with 10 bases in between. Germline V gene lookup returns CDR1 SEHNR and CDR2 FQNEAQ (reference sequence).

This clone was counted between two and nine times. This chain uses TRBV11-3 with TRBJ2-1, with D uncertain. The ends were cut back, 6 bases at V and 4 bases at J, with 10 bases in the middle. The CDR3 has 13 residues. CDR1 is SGHNT and CDR2 is YENEEA in the germline V gene. CDR3 in amino acids: CASSRAAYNEQFF. DNA for the CDR3: TGTGCCAGCAGTCGGGCAGCTTACAATGAGCAGTTCTTC.

On this clone itself: The sample has other DNA sequences that encode this CDR3 too. The V gene is TRBV6-5, the J gene TRBJ2-7, with D perhaps TRBD1 (6 bases). The ends were cut back, 0 bases at V and 4 bases at J, with 10 bases in the middle. Germline assignment: CDR1 MNHEY and CDR2 SVGAGI. The CDR3 has 14 amino acids. CDR3 in DNA: TGTGCCAGCAGTTACTCACAGGGCGCTTACGAGCAGTACTTC. Amino acids: CASSYSQGAYEQYF.

The V gene is TRBV7-9, the J gene TRBJ2-7; D remains unclear. The germline V gene has CDR1 SEHNR and CDR2 FQNEAQ (reference sequence). The CDR3 is 11 amino acids. V lost 8 bases and J 3 bases, leaving 8 bases between the germline ends. Here the CDR3 DNA reads TGTGCCAGCGGTGTACTCTACGAGCAGTACTTC. Its protein product is CASGVLYEQYF.

This clone was detected only a few times. The chain couples TRBV7-3 to TRBJ2-3, with 15 bases fitting TRBD2. The V and J ends lost 4 bases and 5 bases, in that order; junction bases with no gene match: 4. CDR1 SGHTA and CDR2 FQGTGA come from the germline V gene. The CDR3 is 16 amino acids. CDR3 protein: CASSSGLAGGGDTQYF. The DNA of the CDR3 is TGTGCCAGCAGCTCCGGACTAGCGGGAGGGGGAGATACGCAGTATTTT.

The gene calls are TRBV6-1 and TRBJ2-7, with 7 bases matching TRBD1. Germline V gives CDR1 MNHNS, CDR2 SASEGT. The CDR3 has 14 residues. With 7 bases clipped from V and 0 bases from J, the junction kept 6 bases outside the gene matches. The CDR3 DNA follows: TGTGCCAGCAAACAGGGGTTAAGCTCCTACGAGCAGTACTTC. It translates to CASKQGLSSYEQYF.

This chain links TRBV6-5 with TRBJ1-5; 7 bases agree with TRBD1. This CDR3 contains 15 residues. Germline CDR1 is MNHEY and CDR2 is SVGAGI. Trimming at V came to 0 bases and at J to 7 bases, leaving 6 bases not matched to a gene. CDR3 residues: CASSYSWDRDQPQHF. CDR3 DNA: TGTGCCAGCAGTTACTCGTGGGACAGAGACCAGCCCCAGCATTTT.

This clone has more than one count but fewer than ten. V is TRBV9 and J is TRBJ2-1; the match to TRBD1 covers 9 bases. Germline V gene sequence: CDR1 SGDLS, CDR2 YYNGEE. The V gene end was trimmed by 3 bases and the J gene end by 9 bases; junction bases not matched to a gene: 10. There are 15 residues in the CDR3. In DNA form, the CDR3 reads TGTGCCAGCAGCGCTCGACAGGGGGGCCTGGGTGAGCAGTTCTTC. Its translation: CASSARQGGLGEQFF.

The sample holds a few counts of this clone. This sequence joins TRBV27 and TRBJ1-5, with 7 positions matching TRBD1. V trimming: 6 bases; J trimming: 2 bases; junction bases outside the gene matches: 13. The CDR3 sequence is 17 residues long. Germline lookup yields CDR1 MNHEY and CDR2 SMNVEV (reference sequence). Written as DNA, the CDR3 is TGTGCCAGCAGACCGGACTGGACCAGGGGGGGCAATCAGCCCCAGCATTTT. This translates into CASRPDWTRGGNQPQHF.

The rearrangement uses TRBV19 and TRBJ2-7; 11 nucleotides match TRBD2. There are 15 residues in the CDR3. Germline assignment: CDR1 LNHDA and CDR2 SQIVND (reference sequence). Losses at the gene ends were 5 bases for V and 3 bases for J; bases not matched to a gene: 6. The CDR3 protein is CASSATSGNYYEQYF. In DNA, the CDR3 is TGTGCCAGTAGTGCGACTAGCGGGAACTACTACGAGCAGTACTTC.

This chain joins TRBV6-5 and TRBJ1-2; D is unresolved. Trimming removed 6 bases from V and 2 bases from J, with 7 bases in between. The length of the CDR3 is 12 residues. The germline V gene has CDR1 MNHEY and CDR2 SVGAGI. CDR3 amino acids: CASSRANYGYTF. CDR3 DNA sequence: TGTGCCAGCAGCCGAGCGAACTATGGCTACACCTTC.

There are a few counts of this clone. V is TRBV10-2 and J is TRBJ2-5; 14 bases agree with TRBD2. Germline CDR1 and CDR2: WSHSY and SAAADI. The CDR3 has 17 amino acids. The junction had 11 bases not matched to a gene; V was cut back by 4 bases and J by 7 bases. The CDR3 bases are TGCGCCAGCAGTGCCCCCCGGGGACTAGCGGGGGTGGGGACCCAGTACTTC. It yields the protein CASSAPRGLAGVGTQYF.